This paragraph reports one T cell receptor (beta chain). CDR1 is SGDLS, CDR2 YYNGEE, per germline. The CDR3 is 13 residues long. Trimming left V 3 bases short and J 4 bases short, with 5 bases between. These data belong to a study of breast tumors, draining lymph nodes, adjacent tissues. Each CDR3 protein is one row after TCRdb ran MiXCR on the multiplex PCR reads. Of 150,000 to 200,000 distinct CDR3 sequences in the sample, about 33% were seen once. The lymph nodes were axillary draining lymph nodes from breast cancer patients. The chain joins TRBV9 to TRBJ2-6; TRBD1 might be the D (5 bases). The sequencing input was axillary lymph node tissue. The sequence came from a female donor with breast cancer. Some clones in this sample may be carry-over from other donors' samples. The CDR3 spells CASSGQGANVLTF. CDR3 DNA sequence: TGTGCCAGCAGCGGACAGGGGGCCAACGTCCTGACTTTC.